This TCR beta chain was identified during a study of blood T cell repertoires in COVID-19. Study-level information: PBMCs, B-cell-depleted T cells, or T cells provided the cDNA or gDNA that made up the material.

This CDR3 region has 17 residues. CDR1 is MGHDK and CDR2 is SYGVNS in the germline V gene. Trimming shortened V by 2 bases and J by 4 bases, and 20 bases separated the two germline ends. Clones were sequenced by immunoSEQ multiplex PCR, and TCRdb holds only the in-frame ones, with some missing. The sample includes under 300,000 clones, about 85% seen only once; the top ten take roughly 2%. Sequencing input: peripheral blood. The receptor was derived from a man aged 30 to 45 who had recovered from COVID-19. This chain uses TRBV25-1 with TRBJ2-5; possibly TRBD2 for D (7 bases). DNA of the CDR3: TGTGCCAGCAGTGAAGGAGAGGTGGGGGGGCTGAGAGAGACCCAGTACTTC. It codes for CASSEGEVGGLRETQYF.